A single sample gave rise to the 24 T cell receptor beta chains below, sequenced in a study of cytomegalovirus exposure and HLA in healthy donors. Some clones are missing from TCRdb's copy, which holds only in-frame ones; the method was immunoSEQ multiplex PCR. The table has about 120,000 clones, approximately 90% seen once. The specimen was PBMCs. The source of these receptors is a young woman in good health and CMV-seropositive.

This clone was counted between two and nine times. The rearrangement links TRBV4-3 to TRBJ2-3; 12 nucleotides align to TRBD2. Germline V gene sequence: CDR1 LGHNA, CDR2 YSLEER. V was pared by 0 bases and J by 8 bases, with 9 bases of the junction left unmatched. The CDR3 sequence is 17 residues long. The CDR3 loop is CASSQDLAGGVLATQYF. In DNA, the CDR3 is TGCGCCAGCAGCCAAGATCTAGCGGGAGGGGTGTTAGCTACGCAGTATTTT.

This chain uses TRBV5-6 with TRBJ1-3; no clear D. The CDR3 consists of 15 residues. Germline V gene sequence: CDR1 SGHDT, CDR2 YYEEEE. The V end lost 2 bases, the J end lost 0 bases, and 9 bases lay between the germline ends. CDR3 residues: CASSFRSRSGNTIYF. CDR3 DNA: TGTGCCAGCAGCTTCCGGTCCCGCTCTGGAAACACCATATATTTT. Full variable domain (missing parts from reference TRBV5-6 and TRBJ1-3): DAGVTQSPTHLIKTRGQQVTLRCSPKSGHDTVSWYQQALGQGPQFIFQYYEEEERQRGNFPDRFSGHQFPNYSSELNVNALLLGDSALYLCASSFRSRSGNTIYFGEGSWLTVV.

The rearrangement uses TRBV11-2 and TRBJ2-5, with TRBD2 identical over 11 bases. CDR3 length equals 15 residues. V was pared by 7 bases and J by 4 bases, with 8 bases of the junction left unmatched. Per germline, CDR1 SGHAT and CDR2 FQNNGV. This chain's CDR3 is CASTRLAGPVETQYF. For the CDR3, the DNA is TGTGCCAGCACCCGACTAGCGGGGCCAGTAGAGACCCAGTACTTC. The full variable domain, rest sourced from reference TRBV11-2 and TRBJ2-5, is EAGVAQSPRYKIIEKRQSVAFWCNPISGHATLYWYQQILGQGPKLLIQFQNNGVVDDSQLPKDRFSAERLKGVDSTLKIQPAKLEDSAVYLCASTRLAGPVETQYFGPGTRLLVL.

Only a few counts were recorded for this clone. This sequence joins TRBV10-3 and TRBJ1-2, with D possibly matching TRBD1 (6 bases). The germline CDR1 and CDR2 sequences are ENHRY and SYGVKD. The V end lost 11 bases, the J end lost 4 bases, and 11 bases lay between the germline ends. CDR3 length: 11 residues. Here the CDR3 reads CAAQQGYGYTF. CDR3 nucleotides: TGTGCCGCCCAACAGGGCTATGGCTACACCTTC.

A few counts support this clone. Compared with germline, one end of the junction differs, possibly owing to a read error. V is TRBV18 and J is TRBJ1-5; no clear D gene. Germline CDR1 and CDR2: KGHSH and LQKENI. The CDR3 totals 13 residues. This chain's CDR3 is CASSPRGNQPQHF. The CDR3 DNA is TGTGCCAGCTCGCCACGAGGCAATCAGCCCCAGCATTTT. Looking up the rest from reference TRBV18 and TRBJ1-5 gives the full variable domain: NAGVMQNPRHLVRRRGQEARLRCSPMKGHSHVYWYRQLPEEGLKFMVYLQKENIIDESGMPKERFSAEFPKEGPSILRIQQVVRGDSAAYFCASSPRGNQPQHFGDGTRLSIL.

The chain carries TRBV7-9 and TRBJ2-2, with 8 positions matching TRBD2. The V and J ends lost 5 bases and 7 bases, in that order; junction bases with no gene match: 6. This CDR3 has 14 residues. The germline V gene encodes CDR1 SEHNR and CDR2 FQNEAQ (reference sequence). CDR3: CASSTRGEDGELFF. The CDR3 region has the DNA TGTGCCAGCAGCACGCGGGGGGAGGACGGGGAGCTGTTTTTT. Full variable domain (remainder filled in from reference TRBV7-9 and TRBJ2-2): DTGVSQNPRHKITKRGQNVTFRCDPISEHNRLYWYRQTLGQGPEFLTYFQNEAQLEKSRLLSDRFSAERPKGSFSTLEIQRTEQGDSAMYLCASSTRGEDGELFFGEGSRLTVL.

V gene TRBV5-4 combines with J gene TRBJ1-2, with 11 bases fitting TRBD1. Germline CDR1 SGHNT, CDR2 YYREEE (reference sequence). This CDR3 contains 17 residues. V dropped 4 bases and J dropped 1; count of bases not matched to a gene: 9. The CDR3: CASSHSAGTGGNYGYTF. The CDR3 nucleotides are TGTGCCAGCAGCCACTCTGCCGGGACAGGGGGTAACTATGGCTACACCTTC. Supplemented by reference TRBV5-4 and TRBJ1-2, the full variable domain reads ETGVTQSPTHLIKTRGQQVTLRCSSQSGHNTVSWYQQALGQGPQFIFQYYREEENGRGNFPPRFSGLQFPNYSSELNVNALELDDSALYLCASSHSAGTGGNYGYTFGSGTRLTVV.

This clone was seen a handful of times. The chain employs TRBV20-1 and TRBJ1-1; tentative D call: TRBD1 (5 bases). Germline loops: CDR1 DFQATT, CDR2 SNEGSKA (reference sequence). CDR3 length: 11 residues. The CDR3: CRPTGGTEAFF. CDR3 nucleotide sequence: TGCAGACCAACGGGGGGCACTGAAGCTTTCTTT.

CDR3 residues: CASGLRNPDRGEGDGYTF. In DNA, the CDR3 is TGTGCTAGTGGTCTCCGAAACCCAGACAGGGGTGAGGGTGATGGCTACACCTTC. The rearrangement uses TRBV12-5 and TRBJ1-2; 8 bases align to TRBD1. CDR1 is LGHNT and CDR2 is FRNRAP in the germline V gene. CDR3 length equals 18 residues. J was trimmed by 6 bases and V by 5 bases; bases with no gene match: 20.

This clone is a singleton in its sample. The V call is TRBV19, the J call TRBJ1-5; D gene unclear. Deletions cut 3 bases from V and 4 bases from J, with 10 bases between. The CDR3 has 14 residues. Germline assignment: CDR1 LNHDA and CDR2 SQIVND (reference sequence). CDR3 residues: CASSMAQPNQPQHF. The CDR3 nucleotides are TGTGCCAGTAGTATGGCACAGCCTAATCAGCCCCAGCATTTT.

The V call is TRBV5-1, the J call TRBJ1-3, with TRBD1 identical over 11 bases. From germline, CDR1 is SGHRS and CDR2 YFSETQ. CDR3 length equals 15 residues. V shed 4 bases and J 2 bases; nucleotides not matched to a gene: 2. CDR3 in DNA: TGCGCCAGCAGCGAGGGACAGGGGGCTGGAAACACCATATATTTT. Amino acid sequence: CASSEGQGAGNTIYF.

The CDR3 sequence: CASSPQTGSYEQYF. The CDR3 nucleotides read TGTGCCAGCAGCCCACAGACAGGGAGCTACGAGCAGTACTTC. This rearrangement joins TRBV9 to TRBJ2-7, with 7 bases lining up with TRBD1. The CDR3 runs 14 residues. The germline CDR1 and CDR2 sequences are SGDLS and YYNGEE. Trimming took 4 bases from V and 3 from J; bases not matched to a gene: 7.

This clone appeared once. The chain links TRBV15 to TRBJ2-5; D gene ambiguous. Trimming took off 0 bases at V and 5 bases at J, with 13 bases between the two ends. The CDR3 spans 15 residues. CDR1 LNHNV and CDR2 YYDKDF come from the germline V gene (reference sequence). CDR3 protein: CATSRDQDIMETQYF. CDR3 nucleotide sequence: TGTGCCACCAGCAGAGATCAAGACATCATGGAGACCCAGTACTTC.

This clone was picked up a small number of times. The V and J genes are TRBV30 and TRBJ2-4; TRBD2 might be the D (5 bases). V was trimmed by 1 base and J by 0 bases, leaving 10 bases between them. Germline values: CDR1 GTSNPN, CDR2 SVGIG (reference sequence). The length of the CDR3 is 15 residues. CDR3 residues: CAWSASGLAKNIQYF. In DNA, the CDR3 is TGTGCCTGGAGTGCATCCGGACTAGCCAAAAACATTCAGTACTTC.

This clone has a count of ten or more. The genes are TRBV6-1 and TRBJ1-1, with D perhaps TRBD1 (6 bases). This CDR3 is 14 amino acids long. Germline assignment: CDR1 MNHNS and CDR2 SASEGT. V lost 4 bases to trimming and J lost 4 bases, with 13 bases between them. DNA of the CDR3: TGTGCCAGCAGTGTTGAGACAGGTGTCACTGAAGCTTTCTTT. Protein sequence: CASSVETGVTEAFF.

The chain combines TRBV4-2 with TRBJ2-7; no definite D call. CDR1 and CDR2 (germline): LGHNA, YNFKEQ. The CDR3 is 14 amino acids. V gave up 0 bases and J gave up 5 bases, with 11 bases separating them. CDR3 DNA sequence: TGTGCCAGCAGCCAAGATCCTTCTATGGACGAGCAGTACTTC. Its protein product is CASSQDPSMDEQYF.

The chain is built from TRBV5-4 and TRBJ2-6; D gene unclear. CDR3 length equals 17 residues. Germline CDR1 reads SGHNT; CDR2 reads YYREEE (reference sequence). V lost 6 bases to trimming and J lost 0 bases, with 16 bases between them. In DNA, the CDR3 is TGTGCCAGCACCACGCTGATTCGGGTCTCTGGGGCCAACGTCCTGACTTTC. Residues: CASTTLIRVSGANVLTF.

V usage is TRBV27 and J usage is TRBJ1-1; TRBD1 agrees at 7 bases. Losses at the gene ends were 1 base for V and 4 bases for J; bases not matched to a gene: 9. Germline V CDR1 and CDR2: MNHEY, SMNVEV (reference sequence). The CDR3 is 16 residues long. This CDR3 reads CASSLFGGSGGTEAFF. The CDR3 coding sequence is TGTGCCAGCAGTTTATTCGGTGGTTCAGGGGGCACTGAAGCTTTCTTT.

This clone came up a few times. This chain joins TRBV7-6 and TRBJ1-1; the D is unclear. The germline V and J ends were trimmed by 5 bases and 3 bases, with 10 bases remaining between them. The CDR3 contains 13 residues. CDR1 SGHVS and CDR2 FNYEAQ come from the germline V gene. Written as DNA, the CDR3 is TGTGCCAGCAGCGGATGGAGGGACACTGAAGCTTTCTTT. Translating it yields CASSGWRDTEAFF.

The CDR3 nucleotides read TGTGCCAGCAGTGACCCGGGACAGGGCTACGAGCAGTACTTC. Its translation: CASSDPGQGYEQYF. The V and J genes are TRBV6-5 and TRBJ2-7; 9 bases fit TRBD1. From germline, CDR1 is MNHEY and CDR2 SVGAGI. V lost 5 bases to trimming and J lost 3 bases; unmatched junction nucleotides: 5. The length of the CDR3 is 14 residues.

V and J are TRBV6-6 and TRBJ2-7, with 9 bases aligning to TRBD1. J was trimmed by 4 bases and V by 4 bases; bases with no gene match: 5. The germline gives CDR1 MNHNY, CDR2 SVGAGI (reference sequence). The CDR3 length is 14 residues. The CDR3 DNA reads as TGTGCCAGCAGTTCCCCGGGACAGGGTTACGAGCAGTACTTC. It specifies CASSSPGQGYEQYF.

The rearrangement uses TRBV18 and TRBJ2-7; 7 positions agree with TRBD1. V was clipped by 4 bases and J by 1 base; unmatched bases: 4. The CDR3 length is 14 residues. Germline V lookup: CDR1 KGHSH, CDR2 LQKENI. The CDR3 DNA reads TGTGCCAGCTCACAACCGGGACAGTCCTACGAGCAGTACTTC. This sequence encodes CASSQPGQSYEQYF.

V and J are TRBV11-2 and TRBJ1-1, with D possibly being TRBD1 (6 bases). This CDR3 spans 14 amino acids. Per the germline V gene, CDR1 is SGHAT and CDR2 is FQNNGV. V was clipped by 2 bases and J by 5 bases, with 12 bases between them. CDR3: CASSLQGGATEAFF. CDR3 in DNA: TGTGCCAGCAGCTTACAAGGGGGAGCTACTGAAGCTTTCTTT. Based on the CDR3 plus reference TRBV11-2 and TRBJ1-1, the full variable domain is EAGVAQSPRYKIIEKRQSVAFWCNPISGHATLYWYQQILGQGPKLLIQFQNNGVVDDSQLPKDRFSAERLKGVDSTLKIQPAKLEDSAVYLCASSLQGGATEAFFGQGTRLTVV.

This chain uses TRBV9 with TRBJ2-7; 8 bases are shared with TRBD1. CDR3 length equals 15 residues. Germline trimming cut 0 bases from V and 4 bases from J; bases unmatched to any gene: 6. Germline V gene lookup returns CDR1 SGDLS and CDR2 YYNGEE. The CDR3 nucleotides are TGTGCCAGCAGCGTAGCTCCAGGGGGCCTTTACGAGCAGTACTTC. Translated, it gives CASSVAPGGLYEQYF. The full variable domain, in which reference TRBV9 and TRBJ2-7 provide the parts outside the CDR3, is DSGVTQTPKHLITATGQRVTLRCSPRSGDLSVYWYQQSLDQGLQFLIQYYNGEERAKGNILERFSAQQFPDLHSELNLSSLELGDSALYFCASSVAPGGLYEQYFGPGTRLTVT.